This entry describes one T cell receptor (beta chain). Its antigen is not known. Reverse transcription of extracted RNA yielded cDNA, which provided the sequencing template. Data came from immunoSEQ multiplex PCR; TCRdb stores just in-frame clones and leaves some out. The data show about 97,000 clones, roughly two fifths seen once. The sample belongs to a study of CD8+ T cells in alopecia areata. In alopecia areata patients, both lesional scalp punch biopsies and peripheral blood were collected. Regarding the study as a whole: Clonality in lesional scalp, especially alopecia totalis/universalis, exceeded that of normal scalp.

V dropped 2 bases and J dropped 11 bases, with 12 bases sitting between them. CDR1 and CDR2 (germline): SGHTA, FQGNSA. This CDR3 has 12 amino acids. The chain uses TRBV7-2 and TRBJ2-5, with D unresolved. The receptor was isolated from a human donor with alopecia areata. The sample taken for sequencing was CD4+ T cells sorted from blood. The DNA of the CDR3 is TGTGCCAGCAGCTTACGAGCGTCACAGCAGTACTTC. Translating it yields CASSLRASQQYF.